This T cell receptor (beta chain) was documented in a study of cytomegalovirus exposure and HLA in healthy donors. The primer mix had 60 Vbeta and 13 Jbeta primers. Assay used: immunoSEQ multiplex PCR; TCRdb lists only in-frame clones, some missing. The sample consists of under 200,000 clones, approximately 80% of them appearing once. Trimming stripped 3 bases from V and 3 bases from J, with 11 bases between. The V gene's germline CDR1 is LNHDA and CDR2 SQIVND (reference sequence). The CDR3 runs 15 residues. About this clone: Its target is not known.

Study conclusions and caveats: Researchers reported in a later analysis that a missense DCLRE1C variant was tied to TCR beta V- and J-gene trimming.

The chain couples TRBV19 to TRBJ2-2, with D unresolved. The TCR sequence derives from a woman aged 40 to 50 in good health and CMV-seropositive. Sequences were obtained from PBMCs. The CDR3 loop is CASSIQARYTGELFF. CDR3 bases: TGTGCCAGTAGTATCCAGGCTCGGTACACCGGGGAGCTGTTTTTT. Supplemented by reference TRBV19 and TRBJ2-2, the full variable domain reads DGGITQSPKYLFRKEGQNVTLSCEQNLNHDAMYWYRQDPGQGLRLIYYSQIVNDFQKGDIAEGYSVSREKKESFPLTVTSAQKNPTAFYLCASSIQARYTGELFFGEGSRLTVL.